Listed here are 24 T cell receptor beta chains from one sample, sequenced in a study of response to subunit inactivated influenza vaccine. TCRdb itself ran the RT-PCR reads through MiXCR, one entry per CDR3 protein. The sample has 490,000 or so distinct CDR3 sequences, approximately 7.7% seen once. The material sequenced was PBMCs from blood, taken less than 25 months after vaccination. The receptors were sampled from a man in his fifties or sixties who received an inactivated influenza vaccine.

This clonotype was counted ten times or more. The V call is TRBV10-3, the J call TRBJ1-4; 10 positions agree with TRBD1. CDR3 size: 14 residues. Germline assignment: CDR1 ENHRY and CDR2 SYGVKD. V lost 6 bases, J lost 10 bases, and 8 bases stayed unmatched. In nucleotides, the CDR3 is TGTGCCATCAGCGCCGGGACAGGGGACGGAAAACTGTTTTTT. It yields the protein CAISAGTGDGKLFF.

This clonotype occurred a few times. The chain uses TRBV5-1 and TRBJ1-2, with TRBD1 identical over 12 bases. Germline CDR1 is SGHRS and CDR2 is YFSETQ. The CDR3 loop spans 16 amino acids. Trimming took 4 bases from V and 2 from J; bases not matched to a gene: 6. CDR3 region: CASSATGTGGNYGYTF. CDR3 nucleotides: TGCGCCAGCAGCGCAACCGGGACAGGGGGCAACTATGGCTACACCTTC.

This chain links TRBV6-2 or TRBV6-3 with TRBJ1-5; D is perhaps TRBD1 (5 bases). CDR1 is MNHEY and CDR2 is SVGEGT in the germline V gene. This CDR3 comprises 17 residues. V was trimmed by 0 bases and J by 1 base, leaving 13 bases between them. CDR3 in DNA: TGTGCCAGCAGTTACTCCTTGTTCAGGGAGAGCAATCAGCCCCAGCATTTT. This codes for CASSYSLFRESNQPQHF.

This clonotype was seen many times. The chain employs TRBV7-2 and TRBJ2-2; no definite D call. The ends were cut back, 5 bases at V and 6 bases at J, with 7 bases in the middle. This CDR3 is built from 12 residues. Per germline, CDR1 SGHTA and CDR2 FQGNSA. In DNA form, the CDR3 reads TGTGCCAGCAGCCCGACCTCCGGGGAGCTGTTTTTT. The encoded protein is CASSPTSGELFF.

The chain combines TRBV12-3 or TRBV12-4 with TRBJ1-2; no firm D call. The CDR3 extends over 15 amino acids. V lost 1 base and J lost 2, with 11 bases in between. Here the CDR3 reads CASSLVVTKNYGYTF. The CDR3, as DNA: TGTGCCAGCAGTTTAGTTGTGACGAAGAACTATGGCTACACCTTC.

This clonotype was found a few times. The CDR3 here is CSASDSGGRMYNEQFF. The DNA of the CDR3 is TGCAGTGCTAGCGATAGCGGGGGGAGGATGTACAATGAGCAGTTCTTC. V gene TRBV20-1 combines with J gene TRBJ2-1, with 10 bases aligning to TRBD2. V lost 3 bases to trimming and J lost 4 bases; unmatched junction nucleotides: 9. The length of the CDR3 is 16 residues. Germline CDR1 and CDR2: DFQATT and SNEGSKA (reference sequence).

The V gene is TRBV20-1, the J gene TRBJ2-7; the match to TRBD2 covers 8 bases. CDR1 and CDR2 (germline): DFQATT, SNEGSKA (reference sequence). V shed 4 bases and J 1 base; nucleotides not matched to a gene: 3. The CDR3 has 13 amino acids. The CDR3 nucleotides read TGCAGTGCTATTAGCGGGAATTCCTACGAGCAGTACTTC. It codes for CSAISGNSYEQYF.

This clonotype was seen ten or more times. The V gene is TRBV20-1, the J gene TRBJ1-1, with D uncertain. This CDR3 is built from 14 residues. CDR1 is DFQATT and CDR2 is SNEGSKA in the germline V gene (reference sequence). Between the trimmed V and J ends, which lost 5 bases and 1 base, there was a span of 14 bases. CDR3 region: CSAPPVVKNTEAFF. CDR3 DNA: TGCAGTGCTCCCCCTGTGGTGAAGAACACTGAAGCTTTCTTT.

Only a few counts were recorded for this clonotype. The chain couples TRBV30 to TRBJ2-7, with a possible D match to TRBD2 (6 bases). The CDR3 length is 14 residues. Germline V gives CDR1 GTSNPN, CDR2 SVGIG (reference sequence). V gave up 0 bases and J gave up 4 bases, with 13 bases separating them. The CDR3 protein is CAWSVFYGGYEQYF. For the CDR3, the DNA is TGTGCCTGGAGTGTATTTTACGGGGGTTACGAGCAGTACTTC. Full variable domain (outside the CDR3, taken from reference TRBV30 and TRBJ2-7): SQTIHQWPATLVQPVGSPLSLECTVEGTSNPNLYWYRQAAGRGLQLLFYSVGIGQISSEVPQNLSASRPQDRQFILSSKKLLLSDSGFYLCAWSVFYGGYEQYFGPGTRLTVT.

The gene calls are TRBV20-1 and TRBJ2-7; D gene uncertain. Germline V gives CDR1 DFQATT, CDR2 SNEGSKA (reference sequence). This CDR3 is 13 amino acids long. V gave up 3 bases and J gave up 4 bases, with 13 bases separating them. The CDR3 loop reads CSASKPGKYEQYF. For the CDR3, the DNA is TGCAGTGCTAGTAAGCCTGGAAAATACGAGCAGTACTTC.

There are many counts of this clonotype. For the CDR3, the DNA is TGCAGTGCTAGAGACCCGGGGGAGGTCTATGAGCAGTTCTTC. Translating gives CSARDPGEVYEQFF. The chain is built from TRBV20-1 and TRBJ2-1, with D maybe TRBD2 (6 bases). The ends were cut back, 0 bases at V and 8 bases at J, with 14 bases in the middle. The CDR3 length is 14 residues. Per germline, CDR1 DFQATT and CDR2 SNEGSKA (reference sequence).

This clonotype was counted only a few times. The chain uses TRBV6-2 or TRBV6-3 and TRBJ2-2, with D uncertain. In germline, CDR1 is MNHEY, CDR2 SVGEGT. The CDR3 is 15 residues long. Between the trimmed V and J ends, which lost 5 bases and 4 bases, there was a span of 14 bases. CDR3 sequence (DNA): TGTGCCAGCAGTCTCTCGGTTTGGGTCACCGGGGAGCTGTTTTTT. Translation: CASSLSVWVTGELFF.

This clonotype was found a few times. The chain uses TRBV5-1 and TRBJ2-3; D may be TRBD2 (6 bases). Germline CDR1 SGHRS, CDR2 YFSETQ. V dropped 4 bases and J dropped 1 base, with 22 bases sitting between them. CDR3 length: 18 residues. The chain's CDR3 is CASSNGLGTRGGTDTQYF. The DNA of the CDR3 is TGCGCCAGCAGCAATGGTCTTGGGACGCGGGGTGGCACAGATACGCAGTATTTT.

This clonotype was observed many times. The rearrangement joins TRBV29-1 to TRBJ2-3; no clear D gene. The V and J ends lost 4 bases and 4 bases respectively, with 15 bases between them. Germline V gives CDR1 SQVTM, CDR2 ANQGSEA. CDR3 length equals 14 residues. In DNA form, the CDR3 reads TGCAGCGTTGCGGAGATGTTAGTAGCAGATACGCAGTATTTT. Residues: CSVAEMLVADTQYF.

At least ten counts were recorded for this clonotype. V is TRBV12-3 or TRBV12-4 and J is TRBJ1-2; D possibly corresponds to TRBD1 (5 bases). Deletions cut 6 bases from V and 7 bases from J, with 15 bases between. The length of the CDR3 is 13 residues. The CDR3 region has the DNA TGTGCCAGCAGGGTGGAGGGGAGTGCTGGCTACACCTTC. This codes for CASRVEGSAGYTF.

Only a few counts were recorded for this clonotype. The chain recombines TRBV10-3 with TRBJ2-3; no definite D call. This CDR3 is 12 amino acids long. Per the germline V gene, CDR1 is ENHRY and CDR2 is SYGVKD. V lost 4 bases and J 2 bases, leaving 4 bases between the germline ends. The DNA of the CDR3 is TGTGCCATCAGTGGAGTCACAGATACGCAGTATTTT. Translating gives CAISGVTDTQYF.

This clonotype was seen repeatedly, ten times or more. J is TRBJ2-2 and V is TRBV12-3 or TRBV12-4; no reliable D call. Trimming took 5 bases from V and 4 from J, leaving 29 bases between them. This CDR3 spans 20 amino acids. In nucleotides, the CDR3 is TGTGCCAGCAGTGTTCTTTCCTGGTGGGCAGGCCGGTCGAGCACCGGGGAGCTGTTTTTT. It is translated as CASSVLSWWAGRSSTGELFF.

This clonotype was seen a handful of times. CDR3 amino acids: CASSQVASGRWSYNEQFF. In DNA, the CDR3 is TGTGCCAGCAGCCAAGTGGCTAGCGGACGGTGGTCCTACAATGAGCAGTTCTTC. The chain recombines TRBV3-1 with TRBJ2-1; TRBD2 aligns across 7 bases. The germline V gene has CDR1 LGHDT and CDR2 YNNKEL (reference sequence). The V and J ends lost 1 base and 1 base, in that order; junction bases with no gene match: 10. The CDR3 is made up of 18 amino acids.

The CDR3 here is CASSQRNRNTEAFF. CDR3 coding DNA: TGCGCCAGCAGCCAACGTAATAGGAACACTGAAGCTTTCTTT. J is TRBJ1-1 and V is TRBV4-1; D gene uncertain. The CDR3 spans 14 residues. Germline-derived CDR1 and CDR2 are MGHRA and YSYEKL. Trimming stripped 2 bases from V and 1 base from J, with 8 bases between.

This clonotype has at least ten counts. This sequence joins TRBV7-2 and TRBJ1-4, with a possible D match to TRBD1 (6 bases). Per germline, CDR1 SGHTA and CDR2 FQGNSA. The length of the CDR3 is 15 residues. Trimming took 1 base from V and 8 from J, leaving 14 bases between them. CDR3 loop: CASSLEAGEGEKLFF. The CDR3 bases are TGTGCCAGCAGCTTAGAGGCAGGGGAGGGGGAAAAACTGTTTTTT.

This clonotype was observed a handful of times. J is TRBJ2-1 and V is TRBV5-1; the D gene could be TRBD1 or TRBD2 (5 bases each). The V gene lost 4 bases and the J gene lost 5 bases, with 16 bases spanning the gap. This CDR3 contains 15 residues. Germline V gene data show CDR1 as SGHRS and CDR2 as YFSETQ. The DNA for the CDR3 is TGCGCCAGCAGCCTTGGAGGCCAGGGCAACAATGAGCAGTTCTTC. Translating it yields CASSLGGQGNNEQFF.

This clonotype showed up just a few times. The genes are TRBV25-1 and TRBJ2-4; D might be TRBD1 (5 bases). The CDR3 extends over 11 amino acids. Germline V gene data show CDR1 as MGHDK and CDR2 as SYGVNS. Trimming removed 5 bases at V and 13 bases at J, with 12 bases between. The CDR3 nucleotides are TGTGCCAGCAGTAATAAGGGGTCCCAGTACTTC. This sequence encodes CASSNKGSQYF. The full variable domain, with the rest looked up from reference TRBV25-1 and TRBJ2-4, is EADIYQTPRYLVIGTGKKITLECSQTMGHDKMYWYQQDPGMELHLIHYSYGVNSTEKGDLSSESTVSRIRTEHFPLTLESARPSHTSQYLCASSNKGSQYFGAGTRLSVL.

This clonotype showed up just a few times. V usage is TRBV20-1 and J usage is TRBJ1-6; D remains ambiguous. The V end was cut by 0 bases, the J end by 0 bases, with 18 bases between. Germline V gene sequence: CDR1 DFQATT, CDR2 SNEGSKA (reference sequence). The CDR3 totals 19 residues. CDR3 amino acids: CSARDQEFGLSSYNSPLHF. The CDR3 DNA reads TGCAGTGCTAGAGATCAAGAGTTCGGGCTTAGCTCCTATAATTCACCCCTCCACTTT.

This chain uses TRBV4-3 with TRBJ1-4; D perhaps matches TRBD1 (6 bases). Germline assignment: CDR1 LGHNA and CDR2 YSLEER. The CDR3 spans 16 residues. V was trimmed by 0 bases and J by 2 bases, leaving 10 bases between them. In DNA form, the CDR3 reads TGCGCCAGCAGCCAAGATCGGGGGCCGACTAATGAAAAACTGTTTTTT. It is translated as CASSQDRGPTNEKLFF.